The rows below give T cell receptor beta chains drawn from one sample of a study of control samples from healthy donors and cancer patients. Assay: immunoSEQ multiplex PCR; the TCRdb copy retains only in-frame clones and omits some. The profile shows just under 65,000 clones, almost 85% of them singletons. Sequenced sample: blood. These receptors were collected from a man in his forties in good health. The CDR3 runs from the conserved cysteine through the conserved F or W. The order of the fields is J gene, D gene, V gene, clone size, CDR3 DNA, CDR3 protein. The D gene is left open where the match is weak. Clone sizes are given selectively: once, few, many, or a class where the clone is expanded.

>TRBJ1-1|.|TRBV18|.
TGTGCCAGCTCGCAAGGGATTTCTCCTGGAGAGGTAGCTTTCTTT
CASSQGISPGEVAFF
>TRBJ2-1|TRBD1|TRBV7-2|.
TGTGCCAGCAGCTGGACAGGAGGGCAGTTCTTC
CASSWTGGQFF
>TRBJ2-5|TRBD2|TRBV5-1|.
TGCGCCAGCAGCCCCCTTGCCGGGACTAGCGGAGAGACCCAGTACTTC
CASSPLAGTSGETQYF
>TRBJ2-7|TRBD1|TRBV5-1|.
TGCGCCAGCAGCTCGGGACAGGCGAACTACGAGCAGTACTTC
CASSSGQANYEQYF
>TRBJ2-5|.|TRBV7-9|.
TGTGCCAGCAGCTTAGACTTGACAAGGGAGACCCAGTACTTC
CASSLDLTRETQYF
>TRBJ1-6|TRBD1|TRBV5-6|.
TGTGCCAGCAGCTGGGACAGGGGTAATTCACCCCTCCACTTT
CASSWDRGNSPLHF
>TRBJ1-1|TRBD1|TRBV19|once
TGTGCCAGTAGTATCCAGGGGGGCACTGAAGCTTTCTTT
CASSIQGGTEAFF
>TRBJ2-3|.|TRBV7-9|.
TGTGCCAGCAGCTTAGCCCTAGGGGGCACAGATACGCAGTATTTT
CASSLALGGTDTQYF
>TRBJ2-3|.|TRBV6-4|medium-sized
TGTGCCAGCAGTGACACTAGCACAGATACGCAGTATTTT
CASSDTSTDTQYF
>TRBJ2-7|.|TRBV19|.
TGTGCCAGTAGTCCGCGTGGGGCTTTATCTTACGAGCAGTACTTC
CASSPRGALSYEQYF
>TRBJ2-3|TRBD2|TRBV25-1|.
TGTGCCAGCAGCGCCGGGACTAACCGAATCACAGATACGCAGTATTTT
CASSAGTNRITDTQYF
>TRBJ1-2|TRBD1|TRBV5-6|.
TGTGCCAGCAGCCCGGACAGGGGGTTCTATGGCTACACCTTC
CASSPDRGFYGYTF
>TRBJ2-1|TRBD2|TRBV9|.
TGTGCCAGCAGCGTAGGCTTAGCGGGGACGCAGTTCTTC
CASSVGLAGTQFF
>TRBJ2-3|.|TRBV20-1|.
TGCAGTGCTAGAGTCCTAGATACGCAGTATTTT
CSARVLDTQYF
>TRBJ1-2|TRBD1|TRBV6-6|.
TGTGCCAGCAGATCTAACCGGGACAGGGGCTGGGGCTACACCTTC
CASRSNRDRGWGYTF
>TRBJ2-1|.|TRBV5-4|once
TGTGCCAGCAGCTTGGTCAGCGATGAGCAGTTCTTC
CASSLVSDEQFF
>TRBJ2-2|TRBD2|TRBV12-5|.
TGTGCTAGTGGTTTGCTAGCGGGTCGTACCGGGGAGCTGTTTTTT
CASGLLAGRTGELFF
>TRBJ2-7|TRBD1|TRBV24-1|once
TGTGCCACCAGTGATAATGGACAGGGCCTCTACGAGCAGTACTTC
CATSDNGQGLYEQYF
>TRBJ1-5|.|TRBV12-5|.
TGTGCTAGTGCCAGTGAGGGGAGGGCGCGTCAGCCCCAGCATTTT
CASASEGRARQPQHF
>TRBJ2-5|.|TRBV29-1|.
TGCAGCGTTGAAGATAGGCAGGGGCGAGAGACCCAGTACTTC
CSVEDRQGRETQYF
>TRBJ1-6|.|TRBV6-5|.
TGTGCCACCAACATGGACCGGAATTCACCCCTCCACTTT
CATNMDRNSPLHF
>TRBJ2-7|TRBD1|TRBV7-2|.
TGTGCCAGCAGCTCAACAGGGGTACAATCCTACGAGCAGTACTTC
CASSSTGVQSYEQYF
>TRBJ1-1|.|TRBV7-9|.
TGTGCCAGCAGCGCCAATCGACAGGACTACACTGAAGCTTTCTTT
CASSANRQDYTEAFF
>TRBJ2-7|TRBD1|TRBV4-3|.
TGCGCCAGCAGCCTGGACCGACAGGGCTCCTACGAGCAGTACTTC
CASSLDRQGSYEQYF
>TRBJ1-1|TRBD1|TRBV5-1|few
TGCGCCAGCAGCCCGCGACAGGGTGAGGCTTTCTTT
CASSPRQGEAFF
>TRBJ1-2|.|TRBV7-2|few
TGTGCCAGCAGCTTAGCAGGGAGTGGTGGCTACACCTTC
CASSLAGSGGYTF
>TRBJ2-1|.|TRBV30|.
TGTGCCTGGAGTGTTATTTTGTATCAGGGTACAAACGGCAATGAGCAGTTCTTC
CAWSVILYQGTNGNEQFF
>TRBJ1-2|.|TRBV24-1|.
TGTGCCACCAGTGATTCCGTCTTCTATGGCTACACCTTC
CATSDSVFYGYTF
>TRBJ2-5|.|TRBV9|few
TGTGCCAGCAGCGTGGGGGCCCTGGAAGAGACCCAGTACTTC
CASSVGALEETQYF
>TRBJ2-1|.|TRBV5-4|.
TGTGCCAGCAGCTCCGTCGGACCTGACTCTTACTATGAGCAGTTCTTC
CASSSVGPDSYYEQFF
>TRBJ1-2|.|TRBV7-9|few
TGTGCCAGCAGCTTGGCCAGGGCCTATGGCTACACCTTC
CASSLARAYGYTF
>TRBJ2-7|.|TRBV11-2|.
TGTGCCAGCAGCTTATGGTGGCCAGAGGGGTCCGACGAGCAGTACTTC
CASSLWWPEGSDEQYF
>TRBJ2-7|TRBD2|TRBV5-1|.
TGCGCCAGCAGCTTGGATCATCGGGGGGTATACGAGCAGTACTTC
CASSLDHRGVYEQYF
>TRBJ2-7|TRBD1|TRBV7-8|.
TGTGCCAGCAGCCTTAACGACAGGGGGATTTACGAGCAGTACTTC
CASSLNDRGIYEQYF
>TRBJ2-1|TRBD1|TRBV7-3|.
TGTGCCAGCAGCTTCGACGCAGGGGGAAGGAATGAGCAGTTCTTC
CASSFDAGGRNEQFF
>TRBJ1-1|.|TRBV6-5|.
TGTGCCAGCAGTTACGCCTCGTGGGGGACTGAAGCTTTCTTT
CASSYASWGTEAFF
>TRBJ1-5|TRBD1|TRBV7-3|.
TGTGCCAGCAGTTCGACAGGGGCGCCCAATCAGCCCCAGCATTTT
CASSSTGAPNQPQHF
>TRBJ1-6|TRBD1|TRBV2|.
TGTGCCAGCAGTGAAGCGAAGGGACAGGCAAATTCACCCCTCCACTTT
CASSEAKGQANSPLHF
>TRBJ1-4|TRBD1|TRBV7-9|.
TGTGCCAGCACACGGACAGGGAATGAAAAACTGTTTTTT
CASTRTGNEKLFF
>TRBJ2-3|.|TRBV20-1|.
TGCAGTGCTAGTGCCCTGATTTCCGGGAGCAAGACAGATACGCAGTATTTT
CSASALISGSKTDTQYF
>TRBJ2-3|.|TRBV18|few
TGTGCCAGCTCCCGACAGTCGTCCGGCACAGATACGCAGTATTTT
CASSRQSSGTDTQYF
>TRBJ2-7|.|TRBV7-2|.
TGTGCCAGCAGCTTACTGGGAGACGAGCAGTACTTC
CASSLLGDEQYF
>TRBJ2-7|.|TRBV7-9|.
TGTGCCAGCAGCTTAGGGGGAGGCGGCGAGCAGTACTTC
CASSLGGGGEQYF
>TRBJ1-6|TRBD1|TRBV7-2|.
TGTGCCAGCAGCCCATCGGACAGGGCAGATTATTCACCCCTCCACTTT
CASSPSDRADYSPLHF
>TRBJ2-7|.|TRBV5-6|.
TGTGCCAGCAGCCCAGGGTTGTTCTACGAGCAGTACTTC
CASSPGLFYEQYF
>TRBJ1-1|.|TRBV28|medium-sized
TGTGCCAGCAGCCGGGGGGGCGGAGGTACTGAAGCTTTCTTT
CASSRGGGGTEAFF
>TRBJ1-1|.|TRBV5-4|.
TGTGCCAGCAGCCCATACGGGAGTGTGGGGGGGGTCTCTGAAGCTTTCTTT
CASSPYGSVGGVSEAFF
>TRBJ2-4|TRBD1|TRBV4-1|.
TGCGCCAGCAGCCAATTAAGGACAGGGGTATCCAAAAACATTCAGTACTTC
CASSQLRTGVSKNIQYF
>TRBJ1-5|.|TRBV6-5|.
TGTGCCAGCAGGGCGGGGGATCAGCCCCAGCATTTT
CASRAGDQPQHF